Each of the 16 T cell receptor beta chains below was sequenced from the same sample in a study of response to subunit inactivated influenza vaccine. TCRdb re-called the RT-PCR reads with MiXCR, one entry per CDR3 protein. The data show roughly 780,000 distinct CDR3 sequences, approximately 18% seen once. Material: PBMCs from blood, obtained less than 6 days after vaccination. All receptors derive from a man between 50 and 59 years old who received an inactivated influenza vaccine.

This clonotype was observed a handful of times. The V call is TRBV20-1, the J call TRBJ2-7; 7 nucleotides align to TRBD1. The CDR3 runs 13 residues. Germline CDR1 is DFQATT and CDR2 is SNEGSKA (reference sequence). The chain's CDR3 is CSGTGTATPQQYF. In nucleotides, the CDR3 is TGCAGCGGCACCGGGACAGCAACCCCTCAGCAGTACTTC.

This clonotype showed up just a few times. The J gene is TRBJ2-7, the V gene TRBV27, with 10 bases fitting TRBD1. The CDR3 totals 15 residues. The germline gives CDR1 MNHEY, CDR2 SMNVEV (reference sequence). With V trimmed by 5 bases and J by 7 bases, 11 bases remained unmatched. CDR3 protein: CASSPGTGDPREQYF. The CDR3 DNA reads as TGTGCCAGCAGTCCGGGGACAGGGGATCCGAGGGAGCAGTACTTC.

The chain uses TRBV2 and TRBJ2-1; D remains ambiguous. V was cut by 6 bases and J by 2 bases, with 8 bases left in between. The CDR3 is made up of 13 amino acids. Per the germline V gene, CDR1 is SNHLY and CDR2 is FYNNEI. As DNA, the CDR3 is TGTGCCAGCAGCCAGCATACCTACAATGAGCAGTTCTTC. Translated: CASSQHTYNEQFF.

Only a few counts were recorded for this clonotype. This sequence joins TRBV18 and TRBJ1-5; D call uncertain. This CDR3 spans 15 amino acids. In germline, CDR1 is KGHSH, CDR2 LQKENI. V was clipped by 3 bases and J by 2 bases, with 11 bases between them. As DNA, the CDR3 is TGTGCCAGCTCACCGAGCACCGAGGGCAATCAGCCCCAGCATTTT. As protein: CASSPSTEGNQPQHF.

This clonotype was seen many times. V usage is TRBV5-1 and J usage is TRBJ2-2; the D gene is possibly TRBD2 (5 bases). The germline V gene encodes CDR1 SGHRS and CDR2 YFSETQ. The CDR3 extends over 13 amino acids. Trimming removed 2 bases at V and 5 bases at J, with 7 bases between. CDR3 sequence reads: CASSFGGTGELFF. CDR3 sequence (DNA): TGCGCCAGCAGCTTTGGAGGAACCGGGGAGCTGTTTTTT.

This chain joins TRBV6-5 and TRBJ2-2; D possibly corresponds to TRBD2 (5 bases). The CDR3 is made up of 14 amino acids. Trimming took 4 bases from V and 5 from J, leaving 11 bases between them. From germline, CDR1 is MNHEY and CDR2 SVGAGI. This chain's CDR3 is CASSSLGVTGELFF. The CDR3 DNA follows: TGTGCCAGCAGTTCCCTGGGAGTAACCGGGGAGCTGTTTTTT.

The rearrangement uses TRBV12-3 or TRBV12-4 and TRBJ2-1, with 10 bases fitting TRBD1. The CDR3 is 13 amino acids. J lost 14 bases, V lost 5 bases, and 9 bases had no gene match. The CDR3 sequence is CASSPYTGTGEFF. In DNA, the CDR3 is TGTGCCAGCAGTCCCTACACCGGGACAGGGGAGTTCTTC.

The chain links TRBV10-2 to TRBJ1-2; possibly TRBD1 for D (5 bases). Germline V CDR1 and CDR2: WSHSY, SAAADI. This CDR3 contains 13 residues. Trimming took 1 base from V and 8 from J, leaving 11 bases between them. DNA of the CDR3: TGCGCCAGCAGTGAGTTTCAGGGAGGCGGCTACACCTTC. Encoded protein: CASSEFQGGGYTF.

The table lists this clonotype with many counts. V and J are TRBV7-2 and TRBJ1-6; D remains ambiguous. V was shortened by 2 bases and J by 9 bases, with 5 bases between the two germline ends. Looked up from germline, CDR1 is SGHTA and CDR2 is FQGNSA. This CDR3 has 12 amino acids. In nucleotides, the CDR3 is TGTGCCAGCAGCTTATATCCTTCACCCCTCCACTTT. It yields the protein CASSLYPSPLHF.

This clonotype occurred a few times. DNA for the CDR3: TGTGCCTGGAGTCTAGGGACAGGGGAGTCACCCCTCCACTTT. Translation: CAWSLGTGESPLHF. This chain uses TRBV30 with TRBJ1-6, with TRBD1 identical over 10 bases. The CDR3 runs to 14 residues. Germline V CDR1 and CDR2: GTSNPN, SVGIG (reference sequence). Trimming cost V 2 bases and J 10 bases; bases outside gene matches: 5.

CDR3 sequence: CASSLPRTGGTQYF. The CDR3 region has the DNA TGTGCCAGCAGTTTGCCGAGGACAGGGGGTACGCAGTATTTT. V and J are TRBV12-3 or TRBV12-4 and TRBJ2-3, with 10 bases aligning to TRBD1. The CDR3 has 14 amino acids. The trim removed 3 bases at V and 8 bases at J, leaving 5 bases unmatched.

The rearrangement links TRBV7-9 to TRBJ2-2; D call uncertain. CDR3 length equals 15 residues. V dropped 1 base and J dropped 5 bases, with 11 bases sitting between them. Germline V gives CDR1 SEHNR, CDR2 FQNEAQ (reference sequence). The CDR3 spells CASSLDQGRTGELFF. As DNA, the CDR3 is TGTGCCAGCAGCTTAGATCAAGGGCGGACCGGGGAGCTGTTTTTT.

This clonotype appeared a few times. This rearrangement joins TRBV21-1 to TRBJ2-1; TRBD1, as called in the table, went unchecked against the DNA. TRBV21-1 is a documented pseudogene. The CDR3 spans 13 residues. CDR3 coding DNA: TGTGCCAGCTTAGTAAACAGGGCCAATGAGCAGTTCTTC. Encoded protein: CASLVNRANEQFF.

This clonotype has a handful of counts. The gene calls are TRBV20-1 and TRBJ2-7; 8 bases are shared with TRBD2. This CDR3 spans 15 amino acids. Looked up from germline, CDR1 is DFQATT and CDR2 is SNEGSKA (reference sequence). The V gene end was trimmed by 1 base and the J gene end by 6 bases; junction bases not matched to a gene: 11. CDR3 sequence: CSARGWTSRISEQYF. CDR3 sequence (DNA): TGCAGTGCTAGAGGATGGACTAGCCGGATCTCCGAGCAGTACTTC.

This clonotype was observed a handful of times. The CDR3 region is CASGEAYEQYF. For the CDR3, the DNA is TGTGCCAGCGGGGAGGCCTACGAGCAGTACTTC. This sequence joins TRBV6-2 or TRBV6-3 and TRBJ2-7; D may be TRBD2 (6 bases). Germline V gene sequence: CDR1 MNHEY, CDR2 SVGEGT. The CDR3 loop spans 11 amino acids. Trimming pared 8 bases from V and 2 bases from J, leaving 7 bases between.

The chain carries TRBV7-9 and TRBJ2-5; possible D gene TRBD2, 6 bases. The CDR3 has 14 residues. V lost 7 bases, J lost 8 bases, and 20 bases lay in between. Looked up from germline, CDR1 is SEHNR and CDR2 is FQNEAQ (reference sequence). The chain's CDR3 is CASTRDSSGRTQYF. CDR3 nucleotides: TGTGCCAGCACCCGGGACTCCTCCGGAAGAACCCAGTACTTC.